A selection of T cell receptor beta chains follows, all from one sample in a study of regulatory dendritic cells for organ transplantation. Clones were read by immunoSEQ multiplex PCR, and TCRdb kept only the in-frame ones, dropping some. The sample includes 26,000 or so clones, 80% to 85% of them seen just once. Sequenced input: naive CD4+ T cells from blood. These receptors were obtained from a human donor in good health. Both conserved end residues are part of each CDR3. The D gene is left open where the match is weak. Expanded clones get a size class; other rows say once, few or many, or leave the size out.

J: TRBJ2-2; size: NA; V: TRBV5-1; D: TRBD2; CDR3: CASSSTSGVNTGELFF; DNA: TGCGCCAGCAGCAGTACTAGCGGGGTTAACACCGGGGAGCTGTTTTTT
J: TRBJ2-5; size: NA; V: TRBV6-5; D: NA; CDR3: CASSLLGQGQGETQYF; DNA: TGTGCCAGCAGTTTATTAGGGCAGGGTCAGGGAGAGACCCAGTACTTC
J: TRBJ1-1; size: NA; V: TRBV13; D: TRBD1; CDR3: CASSIYRGMGTEAFF; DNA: TGTGCCAGCAGCATATACAGGGGAATGGGGACTGAAGCTTTCTTT
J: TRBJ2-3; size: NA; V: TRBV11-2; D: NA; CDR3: CASSLGGDPPYTQYF; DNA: TGTGCCAGCAGCTTAGGCGGGGACCCACCTTATACGCAGTATTTT
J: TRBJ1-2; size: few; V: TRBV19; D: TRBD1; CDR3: CASSGQGGHGYTF; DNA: TGTGCCAGTAGTGGACAGGGGGGACATGGCTACACCTTC
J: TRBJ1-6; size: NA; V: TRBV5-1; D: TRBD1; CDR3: CASSLGTGRTSPLHF; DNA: TGCGCCAGCAGCTTGGGGACAGGGCGGACTTCACCCCTCCACTTT
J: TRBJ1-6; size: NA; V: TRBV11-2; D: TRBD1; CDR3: CASSPGTDYSPLHF; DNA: TGTGCCAGCAGCCCAGGGACAGATTATTCACCCCTCCACTTT
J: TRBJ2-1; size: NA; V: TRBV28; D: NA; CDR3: CATHSPRYNEQFF; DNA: TGTGCCACTCATTCGCCGCGTTACAATGAGCAGTTCTTC
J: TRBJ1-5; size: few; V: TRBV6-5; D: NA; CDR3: CASSYRQYQPQHF; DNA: TGTGCCAGCAGTTACAGACAGTATCAGCCCCAGCATTTT
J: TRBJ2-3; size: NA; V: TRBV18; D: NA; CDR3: CASSPPVQRTDTQYF; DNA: TGTGCCAGCTCACCACCGGTTCAGAGGACAGATACGCAGTATTTT
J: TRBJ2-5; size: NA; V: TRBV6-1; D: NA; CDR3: CASRNDAAGETQYF; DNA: TGTGCCAGCAGAAACGACGCGGCGGGGGAGACCCAGTACTTC
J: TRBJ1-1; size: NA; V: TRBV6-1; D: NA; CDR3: CASSELGNTEAFF; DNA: TGTGCCAGCAGTGAACTAGGGAACACTGAAGCTTTCTTT
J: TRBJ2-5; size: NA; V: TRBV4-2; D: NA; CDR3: CASSQEAGGQETQYF; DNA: TGTGCCAGCAGCCAAGAGGCAGGGGGGCAAGAGACCCAGTACTTC
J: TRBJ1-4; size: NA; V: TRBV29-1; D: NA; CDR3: CSVEDLGGGSGKLFF; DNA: TGCAGCGTTGAAGATCTAGGGGGGGGCTCTGGAAAACTGTTTTTT
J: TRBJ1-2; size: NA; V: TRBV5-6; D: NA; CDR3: CASSLNRAGYTF; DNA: TGTGCCAGCAGCTTGAACAGGGCTGGCTACACCTTC
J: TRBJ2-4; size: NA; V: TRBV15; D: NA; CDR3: CATSRVGVAKNIQYF; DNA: TGTGCCACCAGCAGGGTTGGAGTAGCCAAAAACATTCAGTACTTC
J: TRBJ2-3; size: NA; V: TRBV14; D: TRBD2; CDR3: CASSQDTGLAGTDTQYF; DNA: TGTGCCAGCAGCCAAGATACGGGACTAGCGGGGACAGATACGCAGTATTTT
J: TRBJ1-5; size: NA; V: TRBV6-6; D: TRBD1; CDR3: CASINGQGANQPQHF; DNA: TGTGCCAGCATTAACGGACAGGGGGCCAATCAGCCCCAGCATTTT